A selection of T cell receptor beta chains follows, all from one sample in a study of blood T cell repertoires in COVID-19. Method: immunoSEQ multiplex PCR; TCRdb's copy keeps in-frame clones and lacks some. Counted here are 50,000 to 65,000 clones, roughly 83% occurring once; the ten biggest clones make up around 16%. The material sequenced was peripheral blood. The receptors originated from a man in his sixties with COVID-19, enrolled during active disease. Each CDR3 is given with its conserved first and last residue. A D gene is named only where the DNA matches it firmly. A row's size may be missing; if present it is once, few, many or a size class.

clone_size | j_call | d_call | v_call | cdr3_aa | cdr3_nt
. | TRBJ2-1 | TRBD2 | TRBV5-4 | CASSEGLAFNEQFF | TGTGCCAGCAGCGAGGGACTAGCGTTCAATGAGCAGTTCTTC
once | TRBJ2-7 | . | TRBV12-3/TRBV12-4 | CASGGAEVHEQYF | TGTGCCAGCGGGGGGGCCGAGGTTCACGAGCAGTACTTC
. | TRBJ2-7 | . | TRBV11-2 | CASSLDYRDLYEQYF | TGTGCCAGCAGCTTAGATTACAGGGATCTATACGAGCAGTACTTC
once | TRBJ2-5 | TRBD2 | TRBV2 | CASSEERGTGETQYF | TGTGCCAGCAGTGAAGAGCGGGGGACTGGAGAGACCCAGTACTTC
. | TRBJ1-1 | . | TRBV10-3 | CAISDIVALWAEAFF | TGTGCCATCAGTGATATAGTAGCCCTTTGGGCTGAAGCTTTCTTT
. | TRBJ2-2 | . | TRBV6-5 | CASSYRHNTGELFF | TGTGCCAGCAGTTATCGACATAACACCGGGGAGCTGTTTTTT
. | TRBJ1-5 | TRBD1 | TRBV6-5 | CASRGTGNQPQHF | TGTGCCAGCAGGGGGACAGGGAATCAGCCCCAGCATTTT
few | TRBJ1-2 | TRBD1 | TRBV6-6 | CASSLAEGADGYTF | TGTGCCAGCAGCCTCGCAGAGGGGGCGGATGGCTACACCTTC
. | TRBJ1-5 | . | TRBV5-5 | CASSLEGGTLGPQHF | TGTGCCAGCAGCTTGGAGGGAGGGACCCTGGGGCCCCAGCATTTT
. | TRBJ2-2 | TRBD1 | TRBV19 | CASSITRGRQWTGELFF | TGTGCCAGTAGTATAACCAGGGGGCGACAGTGGACCGGGGAGCTGTTTTTT
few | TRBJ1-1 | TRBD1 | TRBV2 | CASSAPTGQGLTEAFF | TGTGCCAGCAGTGCCCCCACCGGACAGGGGTTAACTGAAGCTTTCTTT
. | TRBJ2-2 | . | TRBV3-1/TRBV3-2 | CASSRPDRITGELFF | TGTGCCAGCAGCCGCCCGGACAGAATCACCGGGGAGCTGTTTTTT
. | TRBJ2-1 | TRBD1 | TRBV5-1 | CASSFGQGDEQFF | TGCGCCAGCAGCTTCGGACAGGGCGATGAGCAGTTCTTC
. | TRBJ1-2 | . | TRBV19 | CASSLMAAGSNYGYTF | TGTGCCAGTAGCCTGATGGCAGCAGGCTCTAACTATGGCTACACCTTC
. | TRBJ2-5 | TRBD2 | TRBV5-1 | CASSPLGLAAQETQYF | TGCGCCAGCAGCCCTTTGGGACTAGCGGCGCAAGAGACCCAGTACTTC
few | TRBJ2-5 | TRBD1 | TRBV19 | CASNHGTVQETQYF | TGTGCCAGTAACCATGGGACAGTTCAAGAGACCCAGTACTTC
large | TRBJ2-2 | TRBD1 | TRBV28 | CASSFHRGTGELFF | TGTGCCAGCAGTTTTCACAGGGGCACCGGGGAGCTGTTTTTT
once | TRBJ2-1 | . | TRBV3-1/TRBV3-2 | CASSPRTSGNNEQFF | TGTGCCAGCAGCCCCCGGACTTCGGGAAACAATGAGCAGTTCTTC
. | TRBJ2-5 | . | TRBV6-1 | CASSEEYGQGKETQYF | TGTGCCAGCAGTGAAGAGTATGGCCAGGGTAAAGAGACCCAGTACTTC
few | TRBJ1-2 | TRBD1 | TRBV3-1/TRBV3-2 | CASSPTGVYGYTF | TGTGCCAGCAGCCCTACAGGGGTCTATGGCTACACCTTC
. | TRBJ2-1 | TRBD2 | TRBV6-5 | CASRRSSGMHDEQFF | TGTGCCAGCAGACGCTCTAGCGGGATGCACGATGAGCAGTTCTTC
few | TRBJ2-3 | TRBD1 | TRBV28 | CATSQGAWGDTQYF | TGTGCCACCTCCCAGGGGGCATGGGGGGATACGCAGTATTTT
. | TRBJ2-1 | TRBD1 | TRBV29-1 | CSTGVLNEQFF | TGCAGTACAGGGGTCCTCAATGAGCAGTTCTTC
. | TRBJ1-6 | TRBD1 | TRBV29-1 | CSVDGGRGNSPLHF | TGCAGCGTTGATGGGGGCAGGGGGAATTCACCCCTCCACTTT
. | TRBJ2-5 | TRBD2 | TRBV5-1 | CASSSSQRGLYQETQYF | TGCGCCAGCAGCTCGAGTCAGCGGGGGCTTTACCAAGAGACCCAGTACTTC
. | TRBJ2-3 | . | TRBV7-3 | CASSSDHRGFTDTQYF | TGTGCCAGCAGCTCGGATCATAGGGGCTTCACAGATACGCAGTATTTT
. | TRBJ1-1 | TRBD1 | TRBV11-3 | CASSPRQGENTEAFF | TGTGCCAGCAGCCCTAGACAGGGTGAGAACACTGAAGCTTTCTTT
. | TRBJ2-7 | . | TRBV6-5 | CASRYTLGSEQYF | TGTGCCAGCAGATACACACTGGGGAGCGAGCAGTACTTC
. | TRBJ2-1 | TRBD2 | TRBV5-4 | CASSNLAGGFSREQFF | TGTGCCAGCAGCAACCTAGCGGGGGGATTTTCGCGGGAGCAGTTCTTC
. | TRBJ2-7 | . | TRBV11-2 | CASSLQAPPDSYEQYF | TGTGCCAGCAGCTTACAAGCGCCCCCGGACTCCTACGAGCAGTACTTC
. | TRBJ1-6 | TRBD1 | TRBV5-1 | CASSLQTGGAGYSPLHF | TGCGCCAGCAGCTTGCAGACAGGGGGCGCGGGGTACTCACCCCTCCACTTT
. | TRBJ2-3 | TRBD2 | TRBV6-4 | CASSTRGGAPDTQYF | TGTGCCAGCTCTACTCGCGGGGGGGCACCAGATACGCAGTATTTT
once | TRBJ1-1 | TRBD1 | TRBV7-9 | CASSLAGQPYTEAFF | TGTGCCAGCAGCTTAGCGGGACAGCCTTACACTGAAGCTTTCTTT
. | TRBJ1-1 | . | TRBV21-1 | CASSKGEANTEAFF | TGTGCCAGCAGCAAAGGCGAGGCGAACACTGAAGCTTTCTTT
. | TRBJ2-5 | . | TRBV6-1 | CASSDSFEYQETQYF | TGTGCCAGCAGTGACTCCTTTGAGTACCAAGAGACCCAGTACTTC
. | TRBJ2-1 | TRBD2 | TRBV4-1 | CASSPGLASYNEQFF | TGCGCCAGCAGCCCTGGACTAGCGAGTTACAATGAGCAGTTCTTC
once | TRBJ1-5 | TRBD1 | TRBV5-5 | CASSGGTGSYSNQPQHF | TGTGCCAGCAGCGGGGGGACAGGCTCCTATAGCAATCAGCCCCAGCATTTT